This record looks at one T cell receptor (beta chain) sequence and its context. Antigen specificity is unknown. Germline values: CDR1 SEHNR, CDR2 FQNEAQ (reference sequence). The trim removed 1 base at V and 6 bases at J, leaving 15 bases unmatched. This CDR3 spans 18 amino acids. The sample originates from a study of cytomegalovirus exposure and HLA in healthy donors. General study points: High sensitivity and specificity were reportedly achieved when the classifier diagnosed cytomegalovirus status. Associated with cytomegalovirus, according to the listing, were 164 TCR beta chains. Specificity for CMV antigens was confirmed in vitro for a few of the CMV-associated chains. The TCR clusters that emerged in the first cohort tended, a later analysis found, to co-occur in the roughly 110 validation repertoires.

The data were produced by immunoSEQ multiplex PCR, yet TCRdb's version contains in-frame clones alone and is incomplete. The sample lists some 150,000 clones, nearly 90% occurring once. The chain joins TRBV7-9 to TRBJ1-5; 7 nucleotides match TRBD1. Sample: PBMCs. The origin of this receptor is a woman under 30 in good health and CMV-seropositive. The CDR3, as DNA: TGTGCCAGCAGCTTAGGATGGGGGCGTGACAGGGACGGTCAGCCCCAGCATTTT. It encodes CASSLGWGRDRDGQPQHF.